This TCR beta chain is from a study of blood T cell repertoires in COVID-19. At the level of the study: PBMCs, B-cell-depleted T cells, or T cells were the source of the cDNA or gDNA that made up the material.

CDR1 SGHAT and CDR2 FQNNGV come from the germline V gene. V was shortened by 11 bases and J by 2 bases, with 15 bases between the two germline ends. The CDR3 extends over 13 amino acids. Sequenced by immunoSEQ multiplex PCR; TCRdb stores in-frame clones only, minus some. The sample lists 100,000 to 150,000 clones; 84% were seen once. The sample taken for sequencing was peripheral blood. This rearrangement joins TRBV11-2 to TRBJ2-5, with TRBD2 as a possible D gene (6 bases). The source is a woman between 25 and 40 years old who had recovered from COVID-19. The CDR3 reads CARGASAQETQYF. CDR3 bases: TGTGCCCGCGGGGCTAGCGCACAAGAGACCCAGTACTTC.